Reported below is one T cell receptor beta chain. The antigen remains unidentified. This sample is drawn from a study of T cells in Graves' hyperthyroidism and ophthalmopathy. Amplification targeted TCR beta CDR3 regions from RNA transcripts. A set of HTBI primers served as the primers for a first-round RT-PCR of the TCR CDR3. TCRdb reprocessed the multiplex PCR reads with MiXCR, giving one entry per CDR3 protein. The sample holds about 200,000 distinct CDR3 sequences, around 19% seen once. V shed 2 bases, J shed 7 bases, and the junction held 3 bases outside the gene matches. This CDR3 has 14 residues. Germline V gene lookup returns CDR1 MNHEY and CDR2 SMNVEV (reference sequence). Study-level results: Most clonotypes expanded in the thyroid (above 0.001) were also present in blood.

Sample: blood. The chain joins TRBV27 to TRBJ2-2; 8 positions match TRBD1. This TCR derives from a man aged 35 to 55 with Graves' hyperthyroidism. The chain's CDR3 is CASSLGQGNGELFF. The DNA of the CDR3 is TGTGCCAGCAGTTTAGGACAGGGTAACGGGGAGCTGTTTTTT.